The rows below give T cell receptor beta chains drawn from one sample of a study of beta chain features in type 1 diabetes. TCRdb's table, derived via immunoSEQ multiplex PCR, lists solely in-frame clones and lacks some. This table holds a few hundred thousand clones, around 19% found once. The material sequenced was naive CD4+ T cells from blood. All receptors derive from a woman in her late teens or twenties in good health. CDR3s include the opening cysteine and the closing phenylalanine or tryptophan. A D gene is named only where the DNA matches it firmly. The size entry is marked missing in some rows and otherwise reads once, few, many or a size class.

TRBD2,TRBV6-5,few,TRBJ2-7,TGTGCCAGCAGCTTGACTAGCGCAGGCGAGCAGTACTTC,CASSLTSAGEQYF
-,TRBV6-5,few,TRBJ2-1,TGTGCCAGCAGAAAAGAAGCATACAATGAGCAGTTCTTC,CASRKEAYNEQFF
TRBD2,TRBV7-9,few,TRBJ2-5,TGTGCCAGCAGCTTAGAGGGACTACCACAAGAGACCCAGTACTTC,CASSLEGLPQETQYF
-,TRBV5-1,-,TRBJ1-1,TGCGCCAGCAGCTTGTTCCCGGGAGAAGAAGCTTTCTTT,CASSLFPGEEAFF
TRBD1,TRBV7-9,-,TRBJ1-5,TGTGCCAGCAGCTCCAGTACAGGGGCCCAGCCCCAGCATTTT,CASSSSTGAQPQHF
TRBD1,TRBV5-1,-,TRBJ2-5,TGCGCCAGCAGCTTGAGGGACAGGGATGTGGAGACCCAGTACTTC,CASSLRDRDVETQYF
-,TRBV6-6,few,TRBJ1-1,TGTGCCAGCAGCTTCGGACCTTCGGGGGGGGCTGAAGCTTTCTTT,CASSFGPSGGAEAFF
TRBD1,TRBV30,few,TRBJ1-1,TGTGCCTGGAGTCCACCACAGGGGGCTCCCATCATGAACACTGAAGCTTTCTTT,CAWSPPQGAPIMNTEAFF
-,TRBV30,few,TRBJ2-3,TGTGCCCTGGGCCTCGAAGACACAGATACGCAGTATTTT,CALGLEDTDTQYF
-,TRBV25-1,-,TRBJ1-1,TGTGCCAGCAGTGCTTCGCCAGGACTTGAAGCTTTCTTT,CASSASPGLEAFF
-,TRBV7-9,few,TRBJ1-1,TGTGCCAGCAGCGGCGGCGGGGAGGGGGGCACTGAAGCTTTCTTT,CASSGGGEGGTEAFF
-,TRBV29-1,many,TRBJ2-1,TGCAGCGCCGGGACTTTGAATGAGCAGTTCTTC,CSAGTLNEQFF
-,TRBV5-1,-,TRBJ2-7,TGCGCCAGCAGCTTGGATGACAGGTCAGAGCAGTACTTC,CASSLDDRSEQYF
TRBD2,TRBV27,-,TRBJ2-3,TGTGCCAGCAGTCCCGCCGGGACTAGCGGGTCCACAGATACGCAGTATTTT,CASSPAGTSGSTDTQYF
-,TRBV29-1,few,TRBJ1-3,TGCAGCGTTGAGGCGACAAGGTCTGGAAACACCATATATTTT,CSVEATRSGNTIYF
-,TRBV4-2,-,TRBJ1-2,TGTGCCAGCAGCCAACCCGTGGCGGGGGTCGATGGCTACACCTTC,CASSQPVAGVDGYTF
TRBD1,TRBV30,few,TRBJ1-2,TGTGCCTGGAGTAGCCCCGGGACAGGGTACTATGGCTACACCTTC,CAWSSPGTGYYGYTF
-,TRBV6-6,few,TRBJ2-7,TGTGCCAGCAGTTTTCGACTGGAGAGACTGTACGAGCAGTACTTC,CASSFRLERLYEQYF
-,TRBV30,-,TRBJ1-1,TGTGCCTGGGAGGGGGGGACCATGAACACTGAAGCTTTCTTT,CAWEGGTMNTEAFF
TRBD1,TRBV30,few,TRBJ2-5,TGTGCCTGGAGTGACGGAAAGGGGGCGCGTGAGACCCAGTACTTC,CAWSDGKGARETQYF
TRBD1,TRBV2,-,TRBJ1-2,TGTGCCAGCAGTGAATCGGACAGGTCGGACACCTTC,CASSESDRSDTF
TRBD2,TRBV7-3,-,TRBJ2-5,TGTGCCAGCAGCACCGGGACTAGCGGGCCGGGAGAGACCCAGTACTTC,CASSTGTSGPGETQYF
-,TRBV6-5,few,TRBJ2-7,TGTGCCAGCAGTTACCGCCCCGGGACTTCTTCCTACGAGCAGTACTTC,CASSYRPGTSSYEQYF
-,TRBV9,-,TRBJ2-2,TGTGCCAGCAGCGTTGAGGGTTACACCGGGGAGCTGTTTTTT,CASSVEGYTGELFF